The 30 T cell receptor beta chains below all came from one sample that was sequenced in a study of CD8 T cells in ankylosing spondylitis. Each CDR3 protein is one row after TCRdb ran MiXCR on the 5' RACE reads. The data contain roughly 90,000 distinct CDR3 sequences, about 8% of them singletons. What was sequenced was blood, either unsorted or a sorted T cell fraction (not recorded which). These receptors were taken from a male donor with ankylosing spondylitis or in good health (not recorded which).

This clonotype occurred many times. The rearrangement uses TRBV5-1 and TRBJ2-7, with a weak D call TRBD2 (5 bases). Germline assignment: CDR1 SGHRS and CDR2 YFSETQ. V gave up 0 bases and J gave up 4 bases, with 17 bases separating them. The CDR3 extends over 16 amino acids. In DNA, the CDR3 is TGCGCCAGCAGCTTGGGGTTAACGGGAAACGAATACGAGCAGTACTTC. It translates to CASSLGLTGNEYEQYF.

The rearrangement joins TRBV7-9 to TRBJ2-6; D is undetermined. V was cut by 9 bases and J by 0 bases, with 9 bases left in between. The CDR3 runs 14 residues. In germline, CDR1 is SEHNR, CDR2 FQNEAQ (reference sequence). In nucleotides, the CDR3 is TGTGCCAGGGAGATTTACTCTGGGGCCAACGTCCTGACTTTC. Encoded protein: CAREIYSGANVLTF.

At least ten counts were recorded for this clonotype. The V gene is TRBV28, the J gene TRBJ2-3, with 7 nucleotides matching TRBD1. Germline V lookup: CDR1 MDHEN, CDR2 SYDVKM. CDR3 length: 16 residues. Trimming at V came to 6 bases and at J to 2 bases, leaving 11 bases not matched to a gene. In DNA form, the CDR3 reads TGTGCCAGCAGCCATAGGAGAGGGGGCGACACAGATACGCAGTATTTT. This codes for CASSHRRGGDTDTQYF.

A remark on this clonotype: A read error may be the cause here, since a much bigger clone is one base away. V and J are TRBV7-2 and TRBJ1-2, with 7 bases identical to TRBD1. The germline V gene encodes CDR1 SGHTA and CDR2 FQGNSA. The CDR3 length is 13 residues. The CDR3 bases are TGTGCCAACAGCTTGCGACAGGGCCATGGCTACACCTTC. It is translated as CANSLRQGHGYTF.

This clonotype was found many times. The gene calls are TRBV10-3 and TRBJ2-7, with 7 bases identical to TRBD1. CDR1 is ENHRY, CDR2 SYGVKD, per germline. V dropped 1 base and J dropped 3; count of bases not matched to a gene: 6. There are 15 residues in the CDR3. CDR3: CAISEFGQASYEQYF. The CDR3 DNA follows: TGTGCCATCAGTGAGTTTGGACAGGCTAGCTACGAGCAGTACTTC.

This chain uses TRBV7-8 with TRBJ1-5; tentative D call: TRBD1 (5 bases). Germline values: CDR1 SGHVS, CDR2 FQNEAQ. The CDR3 spans 14 residues. The V end lost 5 bases, the J end lost 4 bases, and 12 bases lay between the germline ends. DNA of the CDR3: TGTGCCAGCAGCCACGCCTGGGGGAATCAGCCCCAGCATTTT. Residues: CASSHAWGNQPQHF. Using reference TRBV7-8 and TRBJ1-5 for the parts outside the CDR3, the full variable domain is GAGVSQSPRYKVAKRGQDVALRCDPISGHVSLFWYQQALGQGPEFLTYFQNEAQLDKSGLPSDRFFAERPEGSVSTLKIQRTQQEDSAVYLCASSHAWGNQPQHFGDGTRLSIL.

This clonotype came up many times. The chain carries TRBV6-1 and TRBJ2-2, with 8 nucleotides matching TRBD2. V shed 6 bases and J 2 bases; nucleotides not matched to a gene: 8. The CDR3 length is 16 residues. CDR1 and CDR2 (germline): MNHNS, SASEGT. CDR3: CASSIHSGTNTGELFF. The CDR3 region has the DNA TGTGCCAGCAGCATTCATAGCGGGACCAACACCGGGGAGCTGTTTTTT.

This clonotype has a count of ten or more. V is TRBV5-6 and J is TRBJ2-2; D remains ambiguous. This CDR3 is 15 amino acids long. Trimming left V 4 bases short and J 4 bases short, with 14 bases between. The V gene's germline CDR1 is SGHDT and CDR2 YYEEEE. CDR3 in amino acids: CASSRVWATTGELFF. The CDR3 coding sequence is TGTGCCAGCAGCCGAGTCTGGGCCACCACCGGGGAGCTGTTTTTT.

In its sample, this clonotype was seen many times. The chain is built from TRBV4-2 and TRBJ2-7; D unclear. Germline V gives CDR1 LGHNA, CDR2 YNFKEQ. This CDR3 is 15 amino acids long. V was shortened by 4 bases and J by 6 bases, with 19 bases between the two germline ends. The CDR3 reads CASSRSGESLLEQYF. For the CDR3, the DNA is TGTGCCAGCAGCCGCTCCGGAGAGTCGCTCCTCGAGCAGTACTTC.

In its sample, this clonotype was seen many times. The rearrangement joins TRBV20-1 to TRBJ1-5, with 7 bases identical to TRBD1. The ends lost 0 bases at V and 3 bases at J; junction bases unmatched: 8. This CDR3 has 16 amino acids. The germline CDR1 and CDR2 sequences are DFQATT and SNEGSKA (reference sequence). The CDR3 region has the DNA TGCAGTGCTAGAGACAATGGACAGGAGCCCAATCAGCCCCAGCATTTT. Translated: CSARDNGQEPNQPQHF.

At least ten counts were recorded for this clonotype. The J gene is TRBJ1-1, the V gene TRBV7-2; 8 bases align to TRBD1. Germline CDR1 is SGHTA and CDR2 is FQGNSA. Unmatched junction bases numbered 8, after V lost 6 bases and J lost 5 bases. The CDR3 runs 14 residues. CDR3 protein: CASRVDRGVTEAFF. CDR3 bases: TGTGCCAGCAGAGTCGACAGGGGAGTAACTGAAGCTTTCTTT.

This clonotype was recorded at least ten times. CDR3 coding DNA: TGCGCCAGCAGCCAAGTTCAGGGACTGAACATTCAGTACTTC. It yields the protein CASSQVQGLNIQYF. The chain is built from TRBV4-1 and TRBJ2-4; possible D gene TRBD2, 6 bases. Germline lookup yields CDR1 MGHRA and CDR2 YSYEKL. V was trimmed by 1 base and J by 7 bases, leaving 11 bases between them. The CDR3 runs to 14 residues.

This clonotype was picked up many times. This sequence joins TRBV7-3 and TRBJ2-1, with D perhaps matching TRBD1 or TRBD2 (5 bases each). V lost 2 bases to trimming and J lost 4 bases, with 12 bases between them. Germline values: CDR1 SGHTA, CDR2 FQGTGA. The CDR3 is 15 amino acids. In nucleotides, the CDR3 is TGTGCCAGCAGCTTAGACCCGGGGCTGTACAATGAGCAGTTCTTC. It specifies CASSLDPGLYNEQFF.

Only a few counts were recorded for this clonotype. The rearrangement links TRBV5-1 to TRBJ2-1; perhaps TRBD1 as D (6 bases). Trimming took off 5 bases at V and 3 bases at J, with 9 bases between the two ends. In germline, CDR1 is SGHRS, CDR2 YFSETQ. The CDR3 sequence is 13 residues long. CDR3 coding DNA: TGCGCCAGCAGTAAGGGGGTCTACAATGAGCAGTTCTTC. This gives the protein CASSKGVYNEQFF.

This clonotype was counted at least ten times. This chain connects TRBV18 to TRBJ2-2; the D gene could be TRBD1 or TRBD2 (6 bases each). Germline values: CDR1 KGHSH, CDR2 LQKENI. The CDR3 is made up of 14 amino acids. V gave up 2 bases and J gave up 6 bases, with 10 bases separating them. CDR3 sequence reads: CASSPYRDSGELFF. CDR3 DNA sequence: TGTGCCAGCTCACCATACAGGGACTCCGGGGAGCTGTTTTTT.

This clonotype was observed a few times. This chain links TRBV7-2 with TRBJ2-6, with 8 bases aligning to TRBD1. CDR3 length equals 17 residues. The germline CDR1 and CDR2 sequences are SGHTA and FQGNSA. Trimming at V came to 2 bases and at J to 0 bases, leaving 3 bases not matched to a gene. The CDR3 region is CASSLTGGDSGANVLTF. DNA of the CDR3: TGTGCCAGCAGCTTAACAGGGGGAGACTCTGGGGCCAACGTCCTGACTTTC. The entire variable domain, with the rest obtained from reference TRBV7-2 and TRBJ2-6, is as follows: GAGVSQSPSNKVTEKGKDVELRCDPISGHTALYWYRQSLGQGLEFLIYFQGNSAPDKSGLPSDRFSAERTGGSVSTLTIQRTQQEDSAVYLCASSLTGGDSGANVLTFGAGSRLTVL.

Many counts were recorded for this clonotype. The chain's CDR3 is CASSLVDNPIDEQYF. The CDR3 DNA sequence: TGTGCCAGCAGCTTAGTGGACAATCCCATCGACGAGCAGTACTTC. The V and J genes are TRBV7-9 and TRBJ2-7; possible D gene TRBD1, 5 bases. V was clipped by 1 base and J by 5 bases, with 15 bases between them. Germline CDR1 and CDR2: SEHNR and FQNEAQ (reference sequence). The CDR3 length is 15 residues.

This clonotype showed up many times. CDR3: CSATPSPGNGYTF. Written as DNA, the CDR3 is TGCAGTGCTACCCCAAGTCCCGGAAATGGCTACACCTTC. The chain carries TRBV20-1 and TRBJ1-2; D is undetermined. V gave up 4 bases and J gave up 6 bases, with 15 bases separating them. From germline, CDR1 is DFQATT and CDR2 SNEGSKA (reference sequence). The CDR3 spans 13 residues.

Worth noting for this clonotype: A single base separates this from a much larger clone, so it may be a read error. The chain combines TRBV6-5 with TRBJ2-1; D not resolved. The CDR3 has 12 residues. Germline V gene lookup returns CDR1 MNHEY and CDR2 SVGAGI. The CDR3 sequence is CTSSSNSNEQFF. The CDR3 bases are TGTACCAGCAGCTCCAATAGCAATGAGCAGTTCTTC.

At least ten counts were recorded for this clonotype. The chain has TRBV20-1 and TRBJ1-3; D not certain. V lost 6 bases and J 1 base, leaving 16 bases between the germline ends. The CDR3 covers 15 residues. The germline CDR1 and CDR2 sequences are DFQATT and SNEGSKA (reference sequence). The CDR3 loop reads CSAPRTDPSGNTIYF. CDR3 nucleotide sequence: TGCAGTGCCCCTCGGACCGACCCATCTGGAAACACCATATATTTT.

This clonotype was seen at least ten times. This chain uses TRBV20-1 with TRBJ1-1, with 9 nucleotides matching TRBD1. V lost 4 bases, J lost 7 bases, and 13 bases stayed unmatched. The CDR3 has 15 residues. Germline CDR1 reads DFQATT; CDR2 reads SNEGSKA (reference sequence). This chain's CDR3 is CSANPPETGGYEAFF. DNA for the CDR3: TGCAGTGCTAACCCACCCGAAACAGGGGGCTATGAAGCTTTCTTT.

This clonotype has ten or more counts. V is TRBV28 and J is TRBJ2-2; 8 bases agree with TRBD1. Germline CDR1 is MDHEN and CDR2 is SYDVKM. Trimming took 3 bases from V and 3 from J; bases not matched to a gene: 6. The CDR3 consists of 16 residues. CDR3 bases: TGTGCCAGCAGTTTCCGCCAGGGGGCCGACACCGGGGAGCTGTTTTTT. Residues: CASSFRQGADTGELFF.

In its sample, this clonotype was seen a few times. V gene TRBV6-1 combines with J gene TRBJ2-1; D is perhaps TRBD2 (5 bases). Trimming took off 11 bases at V and 8 bases at J, with 13 bases between the two ends. Germline V gene data show CDR1 as MNHNS and CDR2 as SASEGT. CDR3 length: 11 residues. CDR3 bases: TGTGCCTGCGGAGGAGGCGATGAGCAGTTCTTC. Translated, it gives CACGGGDEQFF.

For this clonotype: A read error is possible here, since a much larger clone lies one base away. The chain links TRBV12-3 or TRBV12-4 to TRBJ2-7; tentative D call: TRBD2 (6 bases). The CDR3 totals 14 residues. DNA of the CDR3: TGTCCCAGCAGTTTTAGCGGTATCTCCAACGAGCAGTACTTC. Translated: CPSSFSGISNEQYF.

This clonotype was counted at least ten times. The chain combines TRBV7-2 with TRBJ2-3; 9 bases line up with TRBD2. V lost 2 bases and J lost 3; bases outside the gene matches: 6. The V gene's germline CDR1 is SGHTA and CDR2 FQGNSA. This CDR3 has 16 amino acids. The CDR3 DNA follows: TGTGCCAGCAGCTTAATGACGGCGGGGGGGACAGATACGCAGTATTTT. Its protein product is CASSLMTAGGTDTQYF.

There are a few counts of this clonotype. The V call is TRBV5-5, the J call TRBJ1-4; maybe TRBD1 (6 bases). Looked up from germline, CDR1 is SGHKS and CDR2 is YYEKEE (reference sequence). This CDR3 comprises 13 residues. The V gene lost 3 bases and the J gene lost 5 bases, with 8 bases spanning the gap. The CDR3 here is CASSSGTNEKLFF. The CDR3 DNA reads TGTGCCAGCAGCTCCGGGACAAATGAAAAACTGTTTTTT.

In its sample, this clonotype was seen many times. The genes are TRBV5-1 and TRBJ2-5, with D tentatively TRBD1 (5 bases). V lost 4 bases, J lost 5 bases, and 18 bases lay in between. CDR1 and CDR2 from the germline V gene are SGHRS and YFSETQ. The CDR3 consists of 15 residues. The CDR3 spells CASSAHDPGLETQYF. Here the CDR3 DNA reads TGCGCCAGCAGCGCCCACGATCCAGGGTTGGAGACCCAGTACTTC.

This clonotype has at least ten counts. This sequence joins TRBV6-5 and TRBJ1-5, with 7 bases lining up with TRBD1. The CDR3 length is 15 residues. The V segment lost 5 bases and the J segment 0 bases; nucleotides outside the gene matches: 4. Germline V lookup: CDR1 MNHEY, CDR2 SVGAGI. The CDR3 nucleotides are TGTGCCAGCAGTCTCGACAGGGATAGCAATCAGCCCCAGCATTTT. Translation gives CASSLDRDSNQPQHF.

This clonotype was seen many times. The V call is TRBV6-5, the J call TRBJ1-6; D gene unclear. V gave up 0 bases and J gave up 7 bases, with 13 bases separating them. The germline gives CDR1 MNHEY, CDR2 SVGAGI. The CDR3 runs 16 residues. The CDR3 loop reads CASSYSESVGNSPLHF. CDR3 bases: TGTGCCAGCAGTTACTCGGAATCTGTTGGCAATTCACCCCTCCACTTT.

This clonotype was observed at least ten times. This chain joins TRBV4-3 and TRBJ2-7, with D possibly being TRBD1 (6 bases). The V and J ends lost 4 bases and 5 bases respectively, with 15 bases between them. This CDR3 comprises 14 residues. Germline CDR1 is LGHNA and CDR2 is YSLEER. The CDR3 nucleotides are TGCGCCAGCAGCCTGGACAGTGTCAACGACGAGCAGTACTTC. Amino acids: CASSLDSVNDEQYF.